This entry concerns a single TCR beta chain. Its specificity is not known. Deletions cut 0 bases from V and 7 bases from J, with 11 bases between. The CDR3 loop spans 14 amino acids. CDR1 and CDR2 (germline): SGDLS, YYNGEE. Repertoires were generated with immunoSEQ multiplex PCR, while TCRdb's copy carries only in-frame clones and drops some. The sample yields some 7,900 clones, roughly 80% seen once. The source of the sample is a study of T cell clones after liver transplantation. Study in general: Graft-donor-reactive sequences were compared with third-party-reactive TCRbeta sequences from pre-transplant mixed lymphocyte reactions. General study findings and limits: These preliminary findings come from unstandardized post-transplant sampling times.

Sequences were derived from CD8+ T cells from blood, sampled before liver transplant. V and J are TRBV9 and TRBJ2-1, with D unclear. The receptor was isolated from a human donor who received a liver transplant. The CDR3 DNA reads as TGTGCCAGCAGCGTAGAACACGCCGTGAATGAGCAGTTCTTC. Translation gives CASSVEHAVNEQFF.